These 17 T cell receptor beta chains were sequenced from one sample in a study of post-analysis software for immune sequencing data. Built from TCR beta cDNA, the libraries had unique molecular identifiers in them. TCRdb reprocessed the PCR reads with MiXCR, giving one entry per CDR3 protein. This sample has hundreds of thousands of distinct CDR3 sequences, with about 27% found just once. The antigens of these receptors remain unknown. Study outcomes and limitations: In patients, TRBV5-6, TRBV5-1 and TRBV20-1 belonged to 4 or 5 TRBV segments found more frequently than in controls.

The sample taken for sequencing was blood. The receptors derive from a girl aged 10 to 17 with multiple sclerosis.

The CDR3: CASAPGWDGNQPQHF. The CDR3, as DNA: TGTGCCAGCGCGCCGGGGTGGGATGGCAATCAGCCCCAGCATTTT. V usage is TRBV7-6 and J usage is TRBJ1-5, with D unclear. The CDR3 runs 15 residues. Trimming left V 8 bases short and J 2 bases short, with 16 bases between. The germline V gene has CDR1 SGHVS and CDR2 FNYEAQ.

In this sample, this clonotype turned up a few times. The V call is TRBV7-2, the J call TRBJ2-7; 7 nucleotides align to TRBD2. The ends lost 9 bases at V and 2 bases at J; junction bases unmatched: 10. The length of the CDR3 is 14 residues. The germline CDR1 and CDR2 sequences are SGHTA and FQGNSA. The CDR3 here is CASKGTKYPYEQYF. The CDR3 region has the DNA TGTGCCAGTAAGGGGACTAAGTATCCCTACGAGCAGTACTTC. The complete variable domain, with remaining parts taken from reference TRBV7-2 and TRBJ2-7, reads GAGVSQSPSNKVTEKGKDVELRCDPISGHTALYWYRQSLGQGLEFLIYFQGNSAPDKSGLPSDRFSAERTGGSVSTLTIQRTQQEDSAVYLCASKGTKYPYEQYFGPGTRLTVT.

The chain links TRBV3-1 to TRBJ2-3; 8 positions match TRBD2. The CDR3 totals 16 residues. Germline V gene sequence: CDR1 LGHDT, CDR2 YNNKEL (reference sequence). The V segment lost 3 bases and the J segment 5 bases; nucleotides outside the gene matches: 10. The CDR3 sequence: CASSQGLGRPKDTQYF. In DNA, the CDR3 is TGTGCCAGCAGCCAGGGACTAGGGCGGCCTAAAGATACGCAGTATTTT.

On this clonotype itself: The junction and the germline gene differ at one end; a read error may be behind it. V and J are TRBV12-3 or TRBV12-4 and TRBJ2-2, with D uncertain. There are 15 residues in the CDR3. DNA of the CDR3: TGTGCCAGCAGTTTTTTTACTGCGAACACCCGGGAGCTGTTTTTT. Translated: CASSFFTANTRELFF.

The V and J genes are TRBV29-1 and TRBJ1-2; D is unclear. The CDR3 extends over 11 amino acids. Between the trimmed V and J ends, which lost 6 bases and 6 bases, there was a span of 11 bases. In germline, CDR1 is SQVTM, CDR2 ANQGSEA. The CDR3, as DNA: TGCAGCGTCGGAAGTTCTAATGGCTACACCTTC. It specifies CSVGSSNGYTF.

This clonotype was observed a handful of times. This chain connects TRBV28 to TRBJ2-6, with D hard to call. Germline CDR1 MDHEN, CDR2 SYDVKM. The CDR3 loop spans 16 amino acids. The ends were cut back, 6 bases at V and 0 bases at J, with 12 bases in the middle. The CDR3 region is CASRLDVSSGANVLTF. The CDR3 bases are TGTGCCAGCAGATTGGACGTTAGCTCTGGGGCCAACGTCCTGACTTTC.

The chain combines TRBV6-5 with TRBJ1-2; TRBD1 agrees at 9 bases. Germline-derived CDR1 and CDR2 are MNHEY and SVGAGI. The CDR3 is 15 residues long. After removal of 2 bases from V and 1 base from J, the junction contained 2 bases not matched to a gene. The CDR3 protein is CASSYDRGFNYGYTF. CDR3 nucleotide sequence: TGTGCCAGCAGTTACGACAGGGGGTTTAACTATGGCTACACCTTC.

The chain recombines TRBV7-9 with TRBJ2-1, with D unresolved. V lost 2 bases to trimming and J lost 3 bases, with 8 bases between them. Germline CDR1 and CDR2: SEHNR and FQNEAQ (reference sequence). The CDR3 covers 14 residues. The CDR3 nucleotides are TGTGCCAGCAGCTTAACATCCAACTACAATGAGCAGTTCTTC. This encodes CASSLTSNYNEQFF. The entire variable domain, with the rest obtained from reference TRBV7-9 and TRBJ2-1, is as follows: DTGVSQNPRHKITKRGQNVTFRCDPISEHNRLYWYRQTLGQGPEFLTYFQNEAQLEKSRLLSDRFSAERPKGSFSTLEIQRTEQGDSAMYLCASSLTSNYNEQFFGPGTRLTVL.

The chain has TRBV4-3 and TRBJ1-5; 9 bases agree with TRBD1. J gave up 5 bases and V 4 bases, and 12 bases lay outside the gene matches. The CDR3 totals 17 residues. Germline CDR1 reads LGHNA; CDR2 reads YSLEER. The CDR3 nucleotides are TGCGCCAGCAGCCCAAGCGCGACACAGGGGGCTCATCAGCCCCAGCATTTT. Translation gives CASSPSATQGAHQPQHF.

The chain has TRBV6-5 and TRBJ2-1, with 8 bases fitting TRBD2. The V segment lost 1 base and the J segment 3 bases; nucleotides outside the gene matches: 14. Germline V gene lookup returns CDR1 MNHEY and CDR2 SVGAGI. This CDR3 has 19 residues. The CDR3 loop reads CASSYFRGLVGGLYNEQFF. In DNA form, the CDR3 reads TGTGCCAGCAGTTACTTCCGGGGACTAGTGGGAGGCCTCTACAATGAGCAGTTCTTC.

This clonotype was recorded a few times. CDR3 DNA: TGCAGTGCTAGTCAACTAGCGTTCGAGACCCAGTACTTC. It translates to CSASQLAFETQYF. The chain has TRBV20-1 and TRBJ2-5, with 7 bases identical to TRBD2. Per germline, CDR1 DFQATT and CDR2 SNEGSKA (reference sequence). CDR3 length: 13 residues. Trimming took 3 bases from V and 5 from J; bases not matched to a gene: 6.

V usage is TRBV20-1 and J usage is TRBJ2-3; D remains ambiguous. This CDR3 spans 15 amino acids. V lost 5 bases and J 4 bases, leaving 19 bases between the germline ends. Germline V gene lookup returns CDR1 DFQATT and CDR2 SNEGSKA (reference sequence). In DNA form, the CDR3 reads TGCAGTGCTGAATCCTCCCTATCTACGGCAGATACGCAGTATTTT. It is translated as CSAESSLSTADTQYF.

This clonotype was counted between two and nine times. CDR3 DNA: TGTGCCAGCAGTCCCCCTTTCAGGGGAGGCTCCTACGAGCAGTACTTC. It specifies CASSPPFRGGSYEQYF. V usage is TRBV27 and J usage is TRBJ2-7; D is possibly TRBD1 or TRBD2 (6 bases each). V lost 5 bases and J 0 bases, leaving 17 bases between the germline ends. Per germline, CDR1 MNHEY and CDR2 SMNVEV (reference sequence). The CDR3 is 16 amino acids.

The V gene is TRBV27, the J gene TRBJ2-5; unclear D gene. CDR1 and CDR2 from the germline V gene are MNHEY and SMNVEV (reference sequence). This CDR3 comprises 13 residues. V lost 5 bases and J 0 bases, leaving 7 bases between the germline ends. The CDR3 sequence is CASSLRHQETQYF. CDR3 nucleotides: TGTGCCAGCAGTCTTCGGCACCAAGAGACCCAGTACTTC.

V usage is TRBV3-1 and J usage is TRBJ1-6; D unclear. Trimming removed 1 base from V and 10 bases from J, with 8 bases in between. Germline-derived CDR1 and CDR2 are LGHDT and YNNKEL (reference sequence). This CDR3 is 13 amino acids long. CDR3 sequence (DNA): TGTGCCAGCAGCCAAGGTCCGGAATCACCCCTCCACTTT. This translates into CASSQGPESPLHF.

To note about this clonotype: This may be a read error, as it is one base from a much larger clone. The rearrangement uses TRBV10-3 and TRBJ2-3; D is uncertain. The V and J ends lost 2 bases and 4 bases respectively, with 7 bases between them. CDR1 is ENHRY and CDR2 is SYGVKD in the germline V gene. CDR3 size: 13 residues. The CDR3 protein is CAISEEDADTQYF. The CDR3 coding sequence is TGTGCCATCAGTGAGGAGGACGCAGATACGCAGTATTTT.

This clonotype was seen a few times. V usage is TRBV29-1 and J usage is TRBJ2-2, with a tentative D call TRBD1 (8 bases). The germline gives CDR1 SQVTM, CDR2 ANQGSEA. V was cut by 6 bases and J by 5 bases, with 13 bases left in between. The CDR3 runs 13 residues. The CDR3 DNA reads TGCAGCGTCACAGGGGGGGGAACCGGGGAGCTGTTTTTT. Residues: CSVTGGGTGELFF.